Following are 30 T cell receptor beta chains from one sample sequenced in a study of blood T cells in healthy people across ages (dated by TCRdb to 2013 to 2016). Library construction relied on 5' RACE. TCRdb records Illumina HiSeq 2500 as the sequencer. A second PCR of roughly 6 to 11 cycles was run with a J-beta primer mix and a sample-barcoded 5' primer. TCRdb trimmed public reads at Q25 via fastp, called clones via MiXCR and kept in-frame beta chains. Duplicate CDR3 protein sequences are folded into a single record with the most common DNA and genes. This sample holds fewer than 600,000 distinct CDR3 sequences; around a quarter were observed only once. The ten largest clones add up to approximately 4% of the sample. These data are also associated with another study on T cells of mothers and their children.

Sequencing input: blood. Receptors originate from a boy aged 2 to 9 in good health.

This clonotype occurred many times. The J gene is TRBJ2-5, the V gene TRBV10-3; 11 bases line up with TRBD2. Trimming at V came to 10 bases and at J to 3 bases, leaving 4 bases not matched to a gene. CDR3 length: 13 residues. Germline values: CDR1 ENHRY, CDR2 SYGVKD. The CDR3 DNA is TGTGCCACGCAACTAGCGGGAGAAGAGACCCAGTACTTC. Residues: CATQLAGEETQYF.

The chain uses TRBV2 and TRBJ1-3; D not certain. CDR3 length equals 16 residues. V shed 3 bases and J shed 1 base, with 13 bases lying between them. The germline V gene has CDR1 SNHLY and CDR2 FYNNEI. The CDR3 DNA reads TGTGCCAGCAGTGACATGACAAGAGTGTCTGGAAACACCATATATTTT. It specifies CASSDMTRVSGNTIYF.

As DNA, the CDR3 is TGCAGCGTGGCCCTGAGAACGCTCACTGAAGCTTTCTTT. Protein sequence: CSVALRTLTEAFF. The V and J genes are TRBV29-1 and TRBJ1-1; D gene unclear. Germline loops: CDR1 SQVTM, CDR2 ANQGSEA. The CDR3 extends over 13 amino acids. V lost 6 bases, J lost 4 bases, and 15 bases lay in between.

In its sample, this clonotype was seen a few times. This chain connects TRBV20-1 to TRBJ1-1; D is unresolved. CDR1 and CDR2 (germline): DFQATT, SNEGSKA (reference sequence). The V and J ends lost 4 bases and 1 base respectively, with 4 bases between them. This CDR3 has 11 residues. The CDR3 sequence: CSATGNTEAFF. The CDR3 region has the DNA TGCAGTGCTACAGGGAACACTGAAGCTTTCTTT.

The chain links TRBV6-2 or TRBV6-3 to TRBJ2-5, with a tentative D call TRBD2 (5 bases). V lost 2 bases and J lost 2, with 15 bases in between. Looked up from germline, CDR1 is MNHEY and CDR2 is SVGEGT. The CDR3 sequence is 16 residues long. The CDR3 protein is CASSYGGFRGQETQYF. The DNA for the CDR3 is TGTGCCAGCAGTTACGGCGGTTTTCGGGGACAAGAGACCCAGTACTTC.

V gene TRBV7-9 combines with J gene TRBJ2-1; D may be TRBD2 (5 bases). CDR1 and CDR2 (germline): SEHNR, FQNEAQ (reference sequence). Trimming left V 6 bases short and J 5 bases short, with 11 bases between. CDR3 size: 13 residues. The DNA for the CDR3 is TGTGCCAGCAGGAGCGAGAGGGACAATGAGCAGTTCTTC. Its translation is CASRSERDNEQFF.

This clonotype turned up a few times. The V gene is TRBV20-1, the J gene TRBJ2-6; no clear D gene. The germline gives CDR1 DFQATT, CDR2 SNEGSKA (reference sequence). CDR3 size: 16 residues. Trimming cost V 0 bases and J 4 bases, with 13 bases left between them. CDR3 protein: CSARDHRFGGANVLTF. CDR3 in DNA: TGCAGTGCTAGAGATCACAGATTTGGAGGGGCCAACGTCCTGACTTTC.

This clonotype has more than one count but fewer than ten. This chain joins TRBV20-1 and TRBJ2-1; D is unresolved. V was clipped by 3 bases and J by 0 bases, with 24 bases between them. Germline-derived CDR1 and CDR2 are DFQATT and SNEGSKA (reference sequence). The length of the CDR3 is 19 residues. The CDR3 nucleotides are TGCAGTGCTAGGGGGTGGAGACGGGCTGGGCCGAGCTCCTACAATGAGCAGTTCTTC. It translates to CSARGWRRAGPSSYNEQFF.

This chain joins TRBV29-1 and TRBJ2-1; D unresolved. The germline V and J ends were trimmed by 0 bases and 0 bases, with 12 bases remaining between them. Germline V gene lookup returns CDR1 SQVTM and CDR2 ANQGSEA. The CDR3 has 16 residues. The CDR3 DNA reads TGCAGCGTTGAAGAAGCGCATTTCAACTCCTACAATGAGCAGTTCTTC. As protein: CSVEEAHFNSYNEQFF.

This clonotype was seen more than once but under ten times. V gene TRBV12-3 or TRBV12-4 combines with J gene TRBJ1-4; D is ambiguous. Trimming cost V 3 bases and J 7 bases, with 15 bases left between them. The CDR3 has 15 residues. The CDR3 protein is CASSFTPGLLEKLFF. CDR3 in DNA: TGTGCCAGCAGTTTCACCCCCGGGTTACTTGAAAAACTGTTTTTT.

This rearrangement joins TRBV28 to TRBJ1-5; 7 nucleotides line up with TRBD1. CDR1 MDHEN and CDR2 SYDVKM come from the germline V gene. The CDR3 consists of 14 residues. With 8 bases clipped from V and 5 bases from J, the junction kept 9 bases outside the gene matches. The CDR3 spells CASLRDSPHQPQHF. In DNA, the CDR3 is TGTGCCAGCCTACGGGACAGCCCGCATCAGCCCCAGCATTTT.

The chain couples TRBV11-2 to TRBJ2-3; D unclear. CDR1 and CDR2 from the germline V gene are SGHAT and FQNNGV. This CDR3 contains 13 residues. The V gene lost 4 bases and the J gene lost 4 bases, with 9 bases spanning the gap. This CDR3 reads CASSWAIPDTQYF. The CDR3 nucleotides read TGTGCCAGCAGCTGGGCTATCCCAGATACGCAGTATTTT.

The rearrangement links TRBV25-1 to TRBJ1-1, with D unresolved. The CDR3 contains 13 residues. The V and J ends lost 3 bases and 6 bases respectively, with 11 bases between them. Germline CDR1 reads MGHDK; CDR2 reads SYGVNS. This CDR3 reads CASSEHSAAEAFF. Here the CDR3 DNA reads TGTGCCAGCAGTGAGCACAGCGCCGCTGAAGCTTTCTTT.

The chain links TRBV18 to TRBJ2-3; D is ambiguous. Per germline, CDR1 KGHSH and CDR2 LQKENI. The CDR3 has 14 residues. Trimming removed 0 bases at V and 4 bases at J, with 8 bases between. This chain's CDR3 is CASSPPVAPDTQYF. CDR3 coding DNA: TGTGCCAGCTCACCACCGGTGGCCCCAGATACGCAGTATTTT.

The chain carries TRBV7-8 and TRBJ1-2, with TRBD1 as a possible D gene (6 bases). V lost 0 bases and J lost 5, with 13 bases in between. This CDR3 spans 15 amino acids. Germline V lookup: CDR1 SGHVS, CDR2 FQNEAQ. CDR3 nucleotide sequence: TGTGCCAGCAGCTTAGCGCCAGGGGTGGAGTATGGCTACACCTTC. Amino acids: CASSLAPGVEYGYTF.

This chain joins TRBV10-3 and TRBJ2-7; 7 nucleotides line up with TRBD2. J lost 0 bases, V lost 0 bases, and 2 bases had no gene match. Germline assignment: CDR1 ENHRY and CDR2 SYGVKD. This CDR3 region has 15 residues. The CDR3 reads CAISESAGVSYEQYF. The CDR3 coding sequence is TGTGCCATCAGTGAGTCGGCGGGGGTCTCCTACGAGCAGTACTTC.

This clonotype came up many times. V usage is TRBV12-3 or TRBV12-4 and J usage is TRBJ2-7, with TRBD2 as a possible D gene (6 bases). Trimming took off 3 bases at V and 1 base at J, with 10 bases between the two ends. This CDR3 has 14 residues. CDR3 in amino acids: CASSFGGASYEQYF. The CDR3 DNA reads TGTGCCAGCAGTTTTGGCGGGGCTTCCTACGAGCAGTACTTC.

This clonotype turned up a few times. CDR3 region: CASSYNLEAFF. For the CDR3, the DNA is TGTGCCAGCAGTTATAATCTTGAAGCTTTCTTT. The gene calls are TRBV28 and TRBJ1-1; no clear D gene. The CDR3 has 11 residues. The germline V gene has CDR1 MDHEN and CDR2 SYDVKM. The V end lost 4 bases, the J end lost 7 bases, and 7 bases lay between the germline ends.

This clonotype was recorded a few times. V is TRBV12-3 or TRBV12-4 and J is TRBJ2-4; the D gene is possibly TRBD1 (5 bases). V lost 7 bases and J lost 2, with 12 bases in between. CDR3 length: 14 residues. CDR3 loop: CASTLGESKNIQYF. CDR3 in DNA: TGTGCCAGCACCCTAGGGGAATCCAAAAACATTCAGTACTTC.

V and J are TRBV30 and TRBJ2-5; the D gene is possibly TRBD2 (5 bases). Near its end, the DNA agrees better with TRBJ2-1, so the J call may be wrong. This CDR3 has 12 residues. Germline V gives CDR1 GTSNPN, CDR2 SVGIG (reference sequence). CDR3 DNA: TGTGCCTGGAGTATCAGCGGCAATGAGCAGTTCTTC. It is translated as CAWSISGNEQFF.

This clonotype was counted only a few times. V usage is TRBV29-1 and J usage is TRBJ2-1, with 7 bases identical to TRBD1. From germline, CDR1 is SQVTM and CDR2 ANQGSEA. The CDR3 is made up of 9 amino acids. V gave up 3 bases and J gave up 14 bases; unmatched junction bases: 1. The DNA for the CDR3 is TGCAGCGTTGATACAGGGGAGTTCTTC. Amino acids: CSVDTGEFF.

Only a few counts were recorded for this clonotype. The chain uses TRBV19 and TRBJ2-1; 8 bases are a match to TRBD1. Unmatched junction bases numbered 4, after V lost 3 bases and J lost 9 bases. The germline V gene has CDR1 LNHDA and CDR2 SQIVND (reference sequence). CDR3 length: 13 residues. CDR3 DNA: TGTGCCAGTAGTATGAGGACAGGGATTGAGCAGTTCTTC. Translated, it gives CASSMRTGIEQFF.

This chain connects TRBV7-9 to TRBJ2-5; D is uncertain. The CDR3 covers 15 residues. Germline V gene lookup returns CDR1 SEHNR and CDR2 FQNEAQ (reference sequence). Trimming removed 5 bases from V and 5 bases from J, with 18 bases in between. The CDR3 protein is CASSQTRLRAETQYF. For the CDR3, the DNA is TGTGCCAGCAGCCAAACGAGACTCCGAGCGGAGACCCAGTACTTC.

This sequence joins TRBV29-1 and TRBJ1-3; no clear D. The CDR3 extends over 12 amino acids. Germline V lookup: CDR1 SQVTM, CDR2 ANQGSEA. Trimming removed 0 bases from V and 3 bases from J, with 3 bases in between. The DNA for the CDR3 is TGCAGCGTTGAAGAATATGGAAACACCATATATTTT. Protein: CSVEEYGNTIYF.

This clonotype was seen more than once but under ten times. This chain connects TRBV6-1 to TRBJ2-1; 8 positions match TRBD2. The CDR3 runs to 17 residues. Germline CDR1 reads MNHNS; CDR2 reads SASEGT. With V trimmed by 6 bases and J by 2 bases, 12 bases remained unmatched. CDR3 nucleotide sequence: TGTGCCAGCAGGGGTCTGGGACTAGGGCCTCCCTACAATGAGCAGTTCTTC. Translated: CASRGLGLGPPYNEQFF.

The CDR3 coding sequence is TGTGCCACCCGAACAGCAGGGGTTCCCAGCAATGAGCAGTTCTTC. Translated, it gives CATRTAGVPSNEQFF. The chain uses TRBV11-2 and TRBJ2-1; possibly TRBD1 for D (6 bases). The germline V and J ends were trimmed by 10 bases and 6 bases, with 22 bases remaining between them. In germline, CDR1 is SGHAT, CDR2 FQNNGV. The CDR3 sequence is 15 residues long. The variable domain in full, completed from reference TRBV11-2 and TRBJ2-1, reads EAGVAQSPRYKIIEKRQSVAFWCNPISGHATLYWYQQILGQGPKLLIQFQNNGVVDDSQLPKDRFSAERLKGVDSTLKIQPAKLEDSAVYLCATRTAGVPSNEQFFGPGTRLTVL.

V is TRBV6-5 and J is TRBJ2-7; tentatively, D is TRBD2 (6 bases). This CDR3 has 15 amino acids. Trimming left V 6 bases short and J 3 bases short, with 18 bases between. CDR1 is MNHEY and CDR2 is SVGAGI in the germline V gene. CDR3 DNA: TGTGCCAGCAGCCTAAACCCCGGGAGTAACTACGAGCAGTACTTC. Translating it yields CASSLNPGSNYEQYF.

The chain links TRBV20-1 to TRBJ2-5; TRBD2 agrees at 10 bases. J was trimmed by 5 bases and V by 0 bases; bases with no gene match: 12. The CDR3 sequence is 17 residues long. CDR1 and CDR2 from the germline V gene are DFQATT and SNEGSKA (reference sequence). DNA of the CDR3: TGCAGTGCTAGAGATTCCCTAGCGGGGGCAACCCTGGAGACCCAGTACTTC. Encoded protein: CSARDSLAGATLETQYF.

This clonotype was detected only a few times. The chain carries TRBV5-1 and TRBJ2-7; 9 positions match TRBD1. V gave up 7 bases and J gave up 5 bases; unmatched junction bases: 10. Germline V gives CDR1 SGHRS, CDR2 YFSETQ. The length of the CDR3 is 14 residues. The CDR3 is CASGPGQGLHEQYF. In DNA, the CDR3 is TGCGCCAGCGGCCCGGGACAGGGATTGCACGAGCAGTACTTC.

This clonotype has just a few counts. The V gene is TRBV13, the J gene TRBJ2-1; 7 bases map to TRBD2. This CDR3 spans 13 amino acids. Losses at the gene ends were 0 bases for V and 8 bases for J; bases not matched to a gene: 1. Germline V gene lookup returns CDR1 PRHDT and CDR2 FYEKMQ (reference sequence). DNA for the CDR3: TGTGCCAGCAGCTTAGGTGCGGGAGATGAGCAGTTCTTC. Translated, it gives CASSLGAGDEQFF.